A selection of T cell receptor beta chains follows, all from one sample in a study of post-analysis software for immune sequencing data. TCRdb analysed the PCR reads with MiXCR anew, one entry per CDR3 protein. This table has fewer than 900,000 distinct CDR3 sequences, around 46% appearing once. Sequenced sample: blood. The source is a girl aged 5 to 17 with multiple sclerosis. Both conserved end residues are part of each CDR3. A D gene is named only where the DNA matches it firmly. Not all rows give a size; the values are once, few, many and, for expanded clones, a class.

J: TRBJ2-4; V: TRBV3-1; D: TRBD2; size: few; CDR3: CASSFPFIAGGGKNIQYF; DNA: TGTGCCAGCAGCTTCCCCTTTATAGCGGGAGGAGGCAAAAACATTCAGTACTTC
J: TRBJ1-2; V: TRBV4-3; D: .; size: .; CDR3: CASSQGAGSPTGNYGYTF; DNA: TGCGCCAGCAGCCAAGGGGCAGGGTCGCCCACAGGGAACTATGGCTACACCTTC
J: TRBJ2-7; V: TRBV20-1; D: TRBD2; size: .; CDR3: CSAHSGWASHEQYF; DNA: TGCAGTGCTCATAGCGGGTGGGCGTCCCACGAGCAGTACTTC
J: TRBJ2-1; V: TRBV18; D: TRBD2; size: few; CDR3: CASSPSGLAGGGYNEQFF; DNA: TGTGCCAGCTCACCTTCCGGACTAGCGGGAGGAGGCTACAATGAGCAGTTCTTC
J: TRBJ1-2; V: TRBV13; D: .; size: many; CDR3: CASSLGQVYGYTF; DNA: TGTGCCAGCAGCTTAGGGCAGGTCTATGGCTACACCTTC
J: TRBJ2-1; V: TRBV24-1; D: .; size: .; CDR3: CATSDSVRDNEQFF; DNA: TGTGCCACCAGTGATTCTGTCAGGGACAATGAGCAGTTCTTC
J: TRBJ2-1; V: TRBV4-2; D: TRBD2; size: .; CDR3: CASSQGPGLPYNEQFF; DNA: TGTGCCAGCAGCCAAGGCCCGGGACTACCTTACAATGAGCAGTTCTTC
J: TRBJ1-6; V: TRBV6-5; D: .; size: few; CDR3: CASRTGQGYNSPLHF; DNA: TGTGCCAGCAGGACCGGGCAGGGTTATAATTCACCCCTCCACTTT
J: TRBJ2-1; V: TRBV20-1; D: .; size: .; CDR3: CSASLGGVSYNEQFF; DNA: TGCAGTGCTTCCCTCGGGGGCGTTTCCTACAATGAGCAGTTCTTC
J: TRBJ2-5; V: TRBV7-8; D: TRBD2; size: few; CDR3: CASSLGRGGKETQYF; DNA: TGTGCCAGCAGCTTAGGCCGGGGGGGGAAAGAGACCCAGTACTTC
J: TRBJ2-7; V: TRBV20-1; D: TRBD1; size: .; CDR3: CSARARQGADEQYF; DNA: TGCAGTGCTAGAGCCCGACAGGGGGCTGACGAGCAGTACTTC
J: TRBJ1-2; V: TRBV28; D: .; size: .; CDR3: CASTLTLLGLYGYTF; DNA: TGTGCCAGCACTCTGACTCTTCTGGGCTTATATGGCTACACCTTC
J: TRBJ2-1; V: TRBV29-1; D: .; size: .; CDR3: CSVPKRDRPYNEQFF; DNA: TGCAGCGTCCCAAAGCGGGACAGACCCTACAATGAGCAGTTCTTC
J: TRBJ1-6; V: TRBV20-1; D: .; size: few; CDR3: CSARTNSGTNNSPLHF; DNA: TGCAGTGCTAGAACGAACTCCGGGACCAATAATTCACCCCTCCACTTT
J: TRBJ2-7; V: TRBV11-2; D: .; size: .; CDR3: CASTPDSLTYEQYF; DNA: TGTGCCAGCACTCCGGACAGTTTAACCTACGAGCAGTACTTC
J: TRBJ2-7; V: TRBV4-3; D: TRBD2; size: medium-sized; CDR3: CASSQLTGTSHSEQYF; DNA: TGCGCCAGCAGCCAACTCACCGGGACTAGTCACTCCGAGCAGTACTTC
J: TRBJ1-2; V: TRBV7-2; D: TRBD1; size: few; CDR3: CASSFWTGDYGYTF; DNA: TGTGCCAGCAGCTTCTGGACAGGGGACTATGGCTACACCTTC
J: TRBJ2-4; V: TRBV15; D: .; size: .; CDR3: CATSRDLRNGYQYF; DNA: TGTGCCACCAGCAGAGATCTGAGGAATGGGTATCAGTACTTC
J: TRBJ2-7; V: TRBV29-1; D: TRBD2; size: few; CDR3: CSVEILAGAGAYEQYF; DNA: TGCAGCGTTGAGATTTTAGCGGGAGCGGGCGCCTACGAGCAGTACTTC
J: TRBJ2-5; V: TRBV29-1; D: .; size: few; CDR3: CSLRGTGTETQYF; DNA: TGCAGCCTTAGGGGCACAGGGACGGAGACCCAGTACTTC
J: TRBJ2-1; V: TRBV6-2/TRBV6-3; D: TRBD1; size: .; CDR3: CASSYPGQRSNEQFF; DNA: TGTGCCAGCAGTTACCCGGGACAGAGAAGCAATGAGCAGTTCTTC
J: TRBJ1-5; V: TRBV20-1; D: .; size: once; CDR3: CSARGGAMEQPQHF; DNA: TGCAGTGCTAGAGGCGGGGCAATGGAGCAGCCCCAGCATTTT
J: TRBJ2-1; V: TRBV4-2; D: .; size: .; CDR3: CASSQDSTYNGQFF; DNA: TGTGCCAGCAGCCAAGACAGCACCTACAATGGGCAGTTCTTC
J: TRBJ2-3; V: TRBV7-2; D: .; size: .; CDR3: CASSPLGGSGSSGDTQYF; DNA: TGTGCCAGCAGCCCTCTTGGTGGGAGCGGGTCCTCGGGGGATACGCAGTATTTT
J: TRBJ2-7; V: TRBV5-1; D: .; size: .; CDR3: CASSWSASYEQYF; DNA: TGCGCCAGCAGCTGGTCGGCCTCCTACGAGCAGTACTTC
J: TRBJ2-3; V: TRBV20-1; D: .; size: .; CDR3: CSARDRIGLPSTDTQYF; DNA: TGCAGTGCTAGAGATAGGATTGGACTACCAAGCACAGATACGCAGTATTTT
J: TRBJ1-2; V: TRBV21-1; D: .; size: .; CDR3: CASSNGGHYHYGYTF; DNA: TGTGCCAGCAGCAACGGGGGGCACTATCACTATGGCTACACCTTC
J: TRBJ2-1; V: TRBV10-2; D: .; size: few; CDR3: CASTEAGPNEQFF; DNA: TGCGCCAGCACCGAGGCCGGGCCCAATGAGCAGTTCTTC
J: TRBJ2-5; V: TRBV7-8; D: .; size: .; CDR3: CASRITRGETQYF; DNA: TGTGCCAGCAGGATAACTAGGGGGGAGACCCAGTACTTC
J: TRBJ1-1; V: TRBV5-1; D: TRBD1; size: .; CDR3: CASSPVPGQGAGTEAFF; DNA: TGCGCCAGCAGCCCAGTCCCGGGACAGGGGGCCGGAACTGAAGCTTTCTTT
J: TRBJ1-1; V: TRBV6-5; D: .; size: .; CDR3: CASSYSGGGGEAFF; DNA: TGTGCCAGCAGTTACTCGGGAGGGGGTGGTGAAGCTTTCTTT
J: TRBJ1-2; V: TRBV4-1; D: .; size: .; CDR3: CASSQEGIGYTF; DNA: TGCGCCAGCAGCCAAGAGGGAATCGGCTACACCTTC
J: TRBJ2-4; V: TRBV2; D: .; size: .; CDR3: CATHPGALEAKNIQYF; DNA: TGTGCCACGCATCCAGGGGCCCTGGAAGCCAAAAACATTCAGTACTTC
J: TRBJ2-7; V: TRBV6-1; D: .; size: .; CDR3: CASTLRGAEQYF; DNA: TGTGCCAGCACCTTAAGGGGGGCCGAGCAGTACTTC
J: TRBJ1-5; V: TRBV4-3; D: .; size: .; CDR3: CASSRDRRNQPQHF; DNA: TGCGCCAGCAGCCGAGATCGGCGGAATCAGCCCCAGCATTTT
J: TRBJ2-7; V: TRBV7-2; D: TRBD2; size: .; CDR3: CASSWTSGKYEQYF; DNA: TGTGCCAGCAGCTGGACTAGCGGGAAGTACGAGCAGTACTTC
J: TRBJ2-1; V: TRBV24-1; D: TRBD1; size: .; CDR3: CATSDWTGYNEQFF; DNA: TGTGCCACCAGTGATTGGACAGGATACAATGAGCAGTTCTTC
J: TRBJ2-5; V: TRBV6-5; D: .; size: .; CDR3: CASSYGLLETQYF; DNA: TGTGCCAGCAGTTACGGCCTCCTGGAGACCCAGTACTTC
J: TRBJ2-7; V: TRBV24-1; D: TRBD1; size: .; CDR3: CATSDWGTGNEQYF; DNA: TGTGCCACCAGTGATTGGGGGACAGGGAACGAGCAGTACTTC
J: TRBJ2-6; V: TRBV29-1; D: .; size: few; CDR3: CSVGGGLGANVLTF; DNA: TGCAGCGTCGGTGGGGGACTTGGGGCCAACGTCCTGACTTTC
J: TRBJ1-2; V: TRBV29-1; D: .; size: .; CDR3: CSVAGLGYTF; DNA: TGCAGCGTAGCAGGGTTAGGGTACACCTTC
J: TRBJ2-3; V: TRBV20-1; D: .; size: .; CDR3: CSAYSGDGGYTDTQYF; DNA: TGCAGTGCTTATTCAGGAGACGGAGGCTACACAGATACGCAGTATTTT
J: TRBJ2-4; V: TRBV28; D: .; size: .; CDR3: CASSLPGAVYIQYF; DNA: TGTGCCAGCAGTTTACCGGGAGCAGTGTACATTCAGTACTTC
J: TRBJ2-5; V: TRBV5-1; D: TRBD2; size: .; CDR3: CASSSTSGIGETQYF; DNA: TGCGCCAGCAGTTCTACTAGCGGGATCGGGGAGACCCAGTACTTC
J: TRBJ2-3; V: TRBV24-1; D: TRBD2; size: .; CDR3: CATSDALPRAGGVDTQYF; DNA: TGTGCCACCAGTGATGCCCTCCCGAGAGCGGGAGGGGTAGATACGCAGTATTTT
J: TRBJ1-5; V: TRBV4-2; D: .; size: .; CDR3: CASSQETSNQPQHF; DNA: TGTGCCAGCAGCCAAGAGACCTCTAATCAGCCCCAGCATTTT
J: TRBJ1-5; V: TRBV19; D: TRBD1; size: .; CDR3: CASSTRQGSRQPQHF; DNA: TGTGCCAGTAGTACGAGACAGGGGTCGAGACAGCCCCAGCATTTT
J: TRBJ1-2; V: TRBV7-9; D: .; size: few; CDR3: CASSFPPGGYTF; DNA: TGTGCCAGCAGCTTCCCGCCGGGGGGCTACACCTTC
J: TRBJ2-3; V: TRBV12-3/TRBV12-4; D: TRBD1; size: few; CDR3: CASSGPGQGAGDTQYF; DNA: TGTGCCAGCAGTGGCCCGGGACAGGGGGCGGGAGATACGCAGTATTTT
J: TRBJ2-1; V: TRBV11-2; D: .; size: .; CDR3: CASSPQGGEQFF; DNA: TGTGCCAGCAGCCCACAGGGAGGTGAGCAGTTCTTC
J: TRBJ1-2; V: TRBV5-1; D: TRBD1; size: few; CDR3: CASSSVQGNYGYTF; DNA: TGCGCCAGCAGCTCAGTACAGGGGAACTATGGCTACACCTTC
J: TRBJ2-7; V: TRBV5-6; D: TRBD1; size: .; CDR3: CASSFTGQAYEQYF; DNA: TGTGCCAGCAGCTTCACGGGACAGGCCTACGAGCAGTACTTC
J: TRBJ1-1; V: TRBV9; D: .; size: .; CDR3: CASSVAAPVGTEAFF; DNA: TGTGCCAGCAGCGTAGCGGCTCCCGTGGGAACTGAAGCTTTCTTT